This T cell receptor (beta chain) was sequenced in a study of cytomegalovirus exposure and HLA in healthy donors (dated by TCRdb to about 2017). About the full investigation: In an earlier analysis of under 600 of the donors, approximately 300 Gb of sequence data and 90 million to 120 million unique TCR beta sequences from 150 million to 200 million T cells were reported. An early release covering over 500 HLA-typed donors comprised about 320 gigabases of sequencing data and 85 million to 100 million unique TCR sequences. Of the roughly 390 genotyped donors, approximately 83% fell in the genetic ancestry cluster associated with self-reported Caucasian donors. The study aimed to test whether signatures of past pathogen exposure could be identified by cataloging public T cell receptors. Using immunosequencing, the study profiled T cell repertoires from 500 to 800 subjects and related those repertoires to cytomegalovirus serostatus. Besides the first cohort of about 730 subjects, a separate validation cohort made up of over 95 different subjects was used. The study combined high-throughput TCR immunosequencing, statistical association of individual TCRs with disease status, and machine learning to predict cytomegalovirus infection status. To study patterns of TCR occurrence, a later analysis re-analyzed previously published TCR beta repertoires from more than 550 donors and added high-resolution HLA genotyping. In the later analysis, no new phenotypic data were used to find candidate immune exposures; instead, reliance was placed on TCR beta sequences and their occurrence across donors. An earlier analysis of approximately 500 of the donors applied high-throughput TCR beta sequencing to assess whether each TCR beta V gene segment acted as functional or pseudogenic. Donor age, sex, ethnicity and CMV serostatus were compiled alongside the repertoire data. Genome-wide SNP genotypes for about 60% of the roughly 700 donors were used in a later genetic analysis, which treated that subset as a discovery cohort. All discovery cohort repertoires had been generated using a single sequencing platform. Both class I and class II loci were covered by HLA typing, at four-digit resolution. The number of typed donors differed by locus: about 620-640 for A, B, C, DRB1 and DQB1; approximately 530 for DQA1; 606 for DPA1; and around 450 for DPB1. A handful of DR-DQ haplotypes were handled as single units for association and clustering because linkage in the cohort was strong. On average, over 200,000 unique TCR beta nucleotide sequences were sequenced per donor among a few hundred genotyped donors of the cohort, with around 19% of those sequences being non-productive.

Notes on this clone: The antigen it recognizes is unknown. No per-base quality is available; no much larger clone lies one base away.

Library generation was performed with the immunoSEQ multiplex PCR assay. A mixture of 60 forward primers for TCR Vbeta segments and 13 reverse primers for TCR Jbeta segments was used in the multiplex PCR. Amplification of the CDR3 region of rearranged TCR beta genes was performed with a multiplex PCR assay on genomic DNA. The amplified TCR beta libraries were sequenced on the Illumina HiSeq System as 87-base-pair reads. Concerning the study's data processing: A later analysis tallied about 77 million unique TCR beta chains across the 700 or so repertoires, and about 10 million of those chains were shared by two or more donors. Raw reads were error-corrected and collapsed into unique sequences with a nearest-neighbor algorithm that merged closely related sequences to remove PCR and sequencing errors. Alignment of CDR3 sequences to IMGT reference sequences was used to assign V, D and J gene segments. For a sequence to be retained, a match of at least six nucleotides to both a V gene segment and a J gene segment was required. A rearrangement was called productive if the CDR3 had no stop codons and remained in frame with V and J, and every other rearrangement was called non-productive. CDR3 was defined according to IMGT convention as the region running from the second conserved V-encoded cysteine to the conserved J-encoded phenylalanine. The earlier analysis of 587 of the donors excluded any sequence lacking an unambiguous match to a single V gene segment. In an earlier analysis of approximately 500 of the donors, a V segment was called functional when productive rearrangements were above 56.7%, and segregating when the standard deviation between donors exceeded 5%. A statistical classification framework was developed to diagnose cytomegalovirus status using the catalog of TCR beta chain sequences. A later analysis assigned V and J genes by comparing TCR nucleotide sequences with IMGT/GENE-DB human TR gene sequences. Using the TCRdist pipeline, a later analysis assigned CDR3 sequences along with most-parsimonious VDJ recombination scenarios. In a later analysis, every TCR beta chain was defined by the combination of its CDR3 amino acid sequence and its V-gene family, and reads without a unique V-gene family were dropped. In a later analysis, fewer than 650 highly shared, low-generation-probability nucleotide sequences were removed to address suspected cross-contamination and a sequencing artifact. In a later analysis, a clonal expansion index for each public chain was calculated from normalized within-repertoire ranks of inferred template counts. Generation probabilities in a later analysis came from a VDJ recombination model fitted to out-of-frame rearrangements, and those results were checked against IGoR. Hypergeometric tests were used in a later analysis to score TCR-TCR, TCR-HLA and TCR-CMV co-occurrence, with a repertoire-size bias correction applied to the TCR pairs. A later analysis estimated false discovery rates by permuting HLA or CMV assignments 20 times. In a later analysis, co-occurring TCRs were grouped using DBSCAN, and TCRdist sequence similarity was added for clustering within HLA-allele-positive subsets. Repertoires with fewer than 30,000 or more than 120,000 public chains, plus five repertoires with anomalous nucleotide sharing, were excluded from co-occurrence clustering. The table comes from immuneACCESS by way of TCRdb, which keeps in-frame sequences with V and J called. Part of the clones is missing from these tables; in studies checked, under half for an unresolved V gene and the rest for unknown reasons. V and J calls and clone size are copied from that table; D and trimming were computed from the DNA. This sample comprises 150,000 or so clones, about 80% of them detected only once. Clones ranked in the top ten supply approximately 2% of the sample.

What the authors observed across the whole study: A later analysis found that most CMV-associated TCR beta chains appeared HLA-restricted, with HLA associations seemingly driven largely by CMV exposure. When HLA alleles, especially DR and DQ, strongly co-occurred, TCR associations were difficult to assign to individual alleles. A later analysis associated 15,000 or so TCR beta sequences with specific HLA alleles at a false discovery rate of 0.05. The 87-base-pair reads could not distinguish some IMGT-functional V segments, including TRBV6-2 and TRBV6-3, so those segments were excluded. In a later genetic analysis, a missense DCLRE1C variant was associated with V-gene and J-gene trimming of TCR beta chains, and the association was replicated in an independent cohort. A further reported finding was that TCR beta sequences accurately predicted the HLA-A and HLA-B alleles for most subjects in the first cohort. In vitro tests confirmed that a few of the cytomegalovirus-associated TCR beta chains recognize cytomegalovirus antigens. For the cohort, immune exposure information was limited to CMV serostatus. It was suggested by the authors that the approach could potentially be generalized to other disease states and immunological phenotypes. In a later analysis, the rate of TCR association differed among HLA loci, with DRB1 alleles having the most associated TCRs and HLA-C alleles having the fewest. Because some donors lacked HLA typing at each locus, the association tests relied only on the typed subset. A cluster of highly shared sequence variants was judged likely to represent a technical artifact of the sequencing pipeline. The presence/absence analyses assumed that sequencing depth was roughly uniform across donors, and that assumption may not be true. Correlated functional status among segregating V segments might reflect linkage disequilibrium, but an unknown experimental factor could not be ruled out. Compared with the roughly 720-donor mean, donors in an Asian-associated ancestry cluster had fewer N-insertions in productive TCRs, according to a later genetic analysis. A later analysis reported that several top co-occurrence clusters appeared linked to parvovirus B19, influenza, CMV and Epstein-Barr virus. Only TCR beta chains were sequenced in this cohort, and the absence of alpha or paired-chain data limited detectable features. In the study, approximately 150 TCR beta chains were listed as associated with cytomegalovirus. The classifier was reported to diagnose cytomegalovirus status with high specificity and sensitivity in both the original and validation cohorts. Compared with equally common non-associated chains, HLA-associated TCR beta chains in a later analysis were more clonally expanded and had lower generation probabilities. The earlier analysis of some 560 of the donors excluded roughly 17 rarely observed V segments, including chromosome 9 orphons, because counts were too low. Broadly in line with IMGT annotations, most TCR beta V segments showed up in productive rearrangements about 87% or about 30% of the time in an earlier analysis of a few hundred of the donors. Most TCR sequences were observed very rarely across donors, whereas some public TCRs were present in many individuals.

Taken from the germline V gene (reference sequence), the CDR1 and CDR2 loops are LNHDA and SQIVND. Taken from cysteine to phenylalanine, the CDR3 has 14 residues. Of all the DNA, just the CDR3 is kept, 42 bases in frame from base 1. V is trimmed back by 5 bases and J by 8 bases, and the junction contains 8 bases that no gene match accounts for. The cohort consisted of some 730 healthy bone marrow donors. Cohort members were all nominally healthy when sampled, although unrecorded immune exposures were likely present. The donor tested CMV seronegative, placing the donor among the roughly 350 seronegative members of the cohort. Every donor gave a peripheral blood sample, and the peripheral blood mononuclear cells from that sample were used for TCR beta sequencing. The Qiagen DNeasy Blood Extraction Kit was used to extract genomic DNA from the blood cell samples.

This sequence originates from a woman in her 40s in good health and CMV-seronegative. Sequencing was performed on PBMCs. The receptor chain draws on TRBV19 and TRBJ2-1; 8 bases in between match TRBD2. In nucleotide form, the sequence is TGTGCCAGTAGTGCGAGCGGGAGTGGATATGAGCAGTTCTTC. This codes for CASSASGSGYEQFF.